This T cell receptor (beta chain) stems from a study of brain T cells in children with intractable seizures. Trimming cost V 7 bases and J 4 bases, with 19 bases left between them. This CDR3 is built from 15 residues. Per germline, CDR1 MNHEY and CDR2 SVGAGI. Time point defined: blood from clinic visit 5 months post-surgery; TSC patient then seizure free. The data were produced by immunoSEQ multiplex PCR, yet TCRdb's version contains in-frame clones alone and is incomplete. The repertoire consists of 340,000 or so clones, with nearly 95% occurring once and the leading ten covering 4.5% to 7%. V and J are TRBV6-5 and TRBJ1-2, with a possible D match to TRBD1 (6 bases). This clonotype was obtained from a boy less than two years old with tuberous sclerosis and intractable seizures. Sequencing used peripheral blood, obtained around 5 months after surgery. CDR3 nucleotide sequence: TGTGCCAGCACCTCACCCGGGACAAAACTCTATGGCTACACCTTC. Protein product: CASTSPGTKLYGYTF.